This T cell receptor (beta chain) derives from a study of shared clonotypes between healthy human individuals. Generated by immunoSEQ multiplex PCR, the TCRdb table keeps only in-frame clones and is missing some. The sample includes some 2,000,000 clones, 95% of them seen just once. With respect to this clone: The antigen is unknown.

Study-wide results and limits: The study's rarefaction showed incomplete sorted-subset sequencing despite large depth. Only a few donors were included, so the genetic and exposure-history diversity represented was limited. Four donors shared 4.5% to 6.5% of their naive CD4 clonotypes. Specimens sampled were limited to blood, with tissue repertoires likely differing.

The sequencing sample was made of naive CD4+ T cells sorted from blood. As for subset: CD45RA+ positively selected. The receptor's source is a man aged 18-30 years in good health.

The CDR3 region is CASSGAGGGEQFF. The CDR3 bases are TGTGCCAGCAGTGGAGCGGGAGGGGGTGAGCAGTTCTTC. V is TRBV6-6 and J is TRBJ2-1; 10 bases line up with TRBD2. The ends lost 5 bases at V and 9 bases at J; junction bases unmatched: 4. The CDR3 runs to 13 residues. The germline CDR1 and CDR2 sequences are MNHNY and SVGAGI (reference sequence).